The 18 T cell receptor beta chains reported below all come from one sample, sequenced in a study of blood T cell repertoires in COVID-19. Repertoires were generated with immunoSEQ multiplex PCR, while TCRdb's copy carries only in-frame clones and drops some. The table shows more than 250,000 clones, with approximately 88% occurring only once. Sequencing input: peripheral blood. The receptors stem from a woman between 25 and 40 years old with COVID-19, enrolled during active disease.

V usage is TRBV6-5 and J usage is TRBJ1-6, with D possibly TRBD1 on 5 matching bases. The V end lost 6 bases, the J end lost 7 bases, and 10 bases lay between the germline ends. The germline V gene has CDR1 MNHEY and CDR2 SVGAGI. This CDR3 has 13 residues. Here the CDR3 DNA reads TGTGCCAGCAGCTCAACAGGCAATTCACCCCTCCACTTT. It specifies CASSSTGNSPLHF.

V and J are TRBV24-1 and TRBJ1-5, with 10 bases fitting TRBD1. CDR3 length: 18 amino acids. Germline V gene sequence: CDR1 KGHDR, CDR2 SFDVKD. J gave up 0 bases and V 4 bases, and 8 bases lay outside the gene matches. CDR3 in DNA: TGTGCCACCAGTGAGGGGGACAGGGGTGGGTATAGCAATCAGCCCCAGCATTTT. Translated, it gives CATSEGDRGGYSNQPQHF.

Here the CDR3 reads CASGLAVYEQYF. CDR3 bases: TGTGCTAGTGGTTTGGCAGTCTACGAGCAGTACTTC. The chain combines TRBV12-5 with TRBJ2-7; the D is unclear. Germline-derived CDR1 and CDR2 are LGHNT and FRNRAP. The CDR3 loop spans 12 amino acids. The V gene lost 1 base and the J gene lost 3 bases, with 4 bases spanning the gap.

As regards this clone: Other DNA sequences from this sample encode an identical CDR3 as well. Here the CDR3 reads CASSLGQGFRQPQHF. Here the CDR3 DNA reads TGTGCCAGCAGTTTGGGACAGGGCTTTCGTCAGCCCCAGCATTTT. The V gene is TRBV28, the J gene TRBJ1-5; 9 bases map to TRBD1. CDR3 size: 15 residues. The V segment lost 3 bases and the J segment 6 bases; nucleotides outside the gene matches: 6. Germline CDR1 reads MDHEN; CDR2 reads SYDVKM. Supplemented by reference TRBV28 and TRBJ1-5, the full variable domain reads DVKVTQSSRYLVKRTGEKVFLECVQDMDHENMFWYRQDPGLGLRLIYFSYDVKMKEKGDIPEGYSVSREKKERFSLILESASTNQTSMYLCASSLGQGFRQPQHFGDGTRLSIL.

The CDR3 loop is CASSQGTGGTEAFF. The CDR3 coding sequence is TGCGCCAGCAGCCAAGGGACAGGGGGGACTGAAGCTTTCTTT. The V gene is TRBV5-1, the J gene TRBJ1-1, with 11 bases that match TRBD1. CDR1 is SGHRS, CDR2 YFSETQ, per germline. V was clipped by 4 bases and J by 5 bases; unmatched bases: 4. The CDR3 length is 14 residues.

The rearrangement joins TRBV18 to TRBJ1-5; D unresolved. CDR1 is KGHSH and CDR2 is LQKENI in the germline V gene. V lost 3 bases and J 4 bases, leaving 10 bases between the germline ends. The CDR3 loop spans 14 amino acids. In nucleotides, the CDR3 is TGTGCCAGCTCACCCTCGGCGGGTAATCAGCCCCAGCATTTT. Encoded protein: CASSPSAGNQPQHF.

CDR3 sequence (DNA): TGCGCCAGCAGCCTGGGACAGGGGGACTATGGCTACACCTTC. Translated: CASSLGQGDYGYTF. The rearrangement links TRBV4-3 to TRBJ1-2; 11 nucleotides align to TRBD1. V trimming: 4 bases; J trimming: 3 bases; junction bases outside the gene matches: 1. This CDR3 comprises 14 residues. Germline lookup yields CDR1 LGHNA and CDR2 YSLEER.

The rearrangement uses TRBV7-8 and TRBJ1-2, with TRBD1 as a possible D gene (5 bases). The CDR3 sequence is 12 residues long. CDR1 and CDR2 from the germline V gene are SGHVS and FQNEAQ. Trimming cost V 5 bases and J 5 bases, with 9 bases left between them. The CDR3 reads CASSPDKYGYTF. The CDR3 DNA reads TGTGCCAGCAGCCCGGACAAATATGGCTACACCTTC.

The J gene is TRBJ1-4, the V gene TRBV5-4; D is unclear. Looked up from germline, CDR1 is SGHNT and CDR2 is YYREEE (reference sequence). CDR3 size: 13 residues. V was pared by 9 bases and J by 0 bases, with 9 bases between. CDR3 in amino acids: CATGDATNEKLFF. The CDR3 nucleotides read TGTGCCACCGGAGACGCAACTAATGAAAAACTGTTTTTT.

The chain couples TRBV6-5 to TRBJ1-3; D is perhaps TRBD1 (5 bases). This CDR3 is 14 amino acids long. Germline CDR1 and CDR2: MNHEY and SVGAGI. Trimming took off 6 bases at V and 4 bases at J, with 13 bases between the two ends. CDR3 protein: CASSVRARGNTIYF. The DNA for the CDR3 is TGTGCCAGCAGCGTCAGGGCCAGAGGAAACACCATATATTTT.

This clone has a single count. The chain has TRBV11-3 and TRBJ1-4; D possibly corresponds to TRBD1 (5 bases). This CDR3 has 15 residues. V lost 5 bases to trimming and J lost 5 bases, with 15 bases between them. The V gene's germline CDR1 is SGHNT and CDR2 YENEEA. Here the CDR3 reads CASSPQGNGNEKLFF. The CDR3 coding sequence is TGTGCCAGCAGCCCCCAGGGAAACGGGAATGAAAAACTGTTTTTT.

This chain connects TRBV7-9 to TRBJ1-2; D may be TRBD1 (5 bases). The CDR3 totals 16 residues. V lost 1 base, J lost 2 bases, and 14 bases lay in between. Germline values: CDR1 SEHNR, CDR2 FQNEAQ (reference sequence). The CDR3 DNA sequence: TGTGCCAGCAGCTTAGGGGGCGGCGGCCCAAACTATGGCTACACCTTC. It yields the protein CASSLGGGGPNYGYTF. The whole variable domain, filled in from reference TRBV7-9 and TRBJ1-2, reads DTGVSQNPRHKITKRGQNVTFRCDPISEHNRLYWYRQTLGQGPEFLTYFQNEAQLEKSRLLSDRFSAERPKGSFSTLEIQRTEQGDSAMYLCASSLGGGGPNYGYTFGSGTRLTVV.

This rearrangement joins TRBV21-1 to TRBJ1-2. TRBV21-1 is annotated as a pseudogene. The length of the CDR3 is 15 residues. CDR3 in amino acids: CASSNNWAGEGGYTF. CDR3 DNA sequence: TGTGCCAGCAGCAATAACTGGGCAGGGGAGGGTGGCTACACCTTC.

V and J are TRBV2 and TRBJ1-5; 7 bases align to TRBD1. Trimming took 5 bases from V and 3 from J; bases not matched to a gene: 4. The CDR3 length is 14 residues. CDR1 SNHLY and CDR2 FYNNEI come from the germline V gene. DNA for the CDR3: TGTGCCAGCAGTACTCAGGGGGACAATCAGCCCCAGCATTTT. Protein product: CASSTQGDNQPQHF.

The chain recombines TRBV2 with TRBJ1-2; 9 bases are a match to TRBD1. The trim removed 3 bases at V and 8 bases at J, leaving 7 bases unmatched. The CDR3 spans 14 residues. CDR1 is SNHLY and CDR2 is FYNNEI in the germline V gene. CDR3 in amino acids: CASSDQGTGLGYTF. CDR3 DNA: TGTGCCAGCAGTGACCAAGGGACAGGGCTAGGCTACACCTTC.

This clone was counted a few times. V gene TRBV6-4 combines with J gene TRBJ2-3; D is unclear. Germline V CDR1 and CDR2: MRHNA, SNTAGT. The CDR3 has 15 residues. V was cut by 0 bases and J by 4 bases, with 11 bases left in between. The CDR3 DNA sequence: TGTGCCAGCAGTGACTCGGCAGGTGGGTCAGATACGCAGTATTTT. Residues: CASSDSAGGSDTQYF.

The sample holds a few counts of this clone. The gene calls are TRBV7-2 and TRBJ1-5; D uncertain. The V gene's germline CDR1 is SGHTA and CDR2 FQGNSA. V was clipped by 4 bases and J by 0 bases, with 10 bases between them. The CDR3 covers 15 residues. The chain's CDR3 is CASSSQPHSNQPQHF. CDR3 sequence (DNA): TGTGCCAGCAGCTCACAACCTCATAGCAATCAGCCCCAGCATTTT.

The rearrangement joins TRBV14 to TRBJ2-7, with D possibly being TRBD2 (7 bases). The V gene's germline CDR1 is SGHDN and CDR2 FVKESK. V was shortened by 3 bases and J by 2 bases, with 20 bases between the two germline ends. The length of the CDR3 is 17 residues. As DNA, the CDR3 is TGTGCCAGCAGCCAGAGGGGGGGAGGGAAATGGACCTACGAGCAGTACGTC. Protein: CASSQRGGGKWTYEQYV.